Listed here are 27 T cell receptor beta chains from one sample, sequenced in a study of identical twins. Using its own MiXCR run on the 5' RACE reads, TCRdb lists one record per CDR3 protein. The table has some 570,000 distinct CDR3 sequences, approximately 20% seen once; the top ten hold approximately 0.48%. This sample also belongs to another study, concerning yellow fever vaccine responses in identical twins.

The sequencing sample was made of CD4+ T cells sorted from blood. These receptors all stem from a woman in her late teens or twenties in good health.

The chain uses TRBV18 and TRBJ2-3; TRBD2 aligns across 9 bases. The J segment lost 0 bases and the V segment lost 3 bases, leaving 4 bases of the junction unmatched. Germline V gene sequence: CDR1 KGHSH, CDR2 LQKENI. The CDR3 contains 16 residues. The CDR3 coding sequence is TGTGCCAGCTCACCCATTAGCGGGGGAAGCACAGATACGCAGTATTTT. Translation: CASSPISGGSTDTQYF.

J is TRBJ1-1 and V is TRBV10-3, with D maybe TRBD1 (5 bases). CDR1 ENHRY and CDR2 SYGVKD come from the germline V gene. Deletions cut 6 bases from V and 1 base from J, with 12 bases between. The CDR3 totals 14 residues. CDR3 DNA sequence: TGTGCCATCAGACCGGTGACAGAGAACACTGAAGCTTTCTTT. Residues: CAIRPVTENTEAFF.

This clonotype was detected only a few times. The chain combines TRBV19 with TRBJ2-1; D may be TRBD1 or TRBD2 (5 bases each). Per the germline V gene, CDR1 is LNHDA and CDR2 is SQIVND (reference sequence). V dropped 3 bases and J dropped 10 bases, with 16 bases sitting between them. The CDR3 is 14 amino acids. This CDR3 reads CASSIQLGTPEQFF. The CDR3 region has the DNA TGTGCCAGTAGTATCCAACTTGGGACGCCGGAGCAGTTCTTC.

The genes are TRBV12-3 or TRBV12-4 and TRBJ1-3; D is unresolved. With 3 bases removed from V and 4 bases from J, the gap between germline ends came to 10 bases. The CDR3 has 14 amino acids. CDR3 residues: CASSLEVAGNTIYF. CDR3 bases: TGTGCCAGCAGTTTGGAGGTGGCCGGAAACACCATATATTTT.

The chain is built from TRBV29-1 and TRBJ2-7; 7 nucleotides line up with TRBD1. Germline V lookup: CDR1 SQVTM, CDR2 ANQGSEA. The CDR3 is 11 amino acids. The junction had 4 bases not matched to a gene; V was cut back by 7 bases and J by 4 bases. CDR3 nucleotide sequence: TGCAGCGCCCTGACAGGGTACGAGCAGTACTTC. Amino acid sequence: CSALTGYEQYF.

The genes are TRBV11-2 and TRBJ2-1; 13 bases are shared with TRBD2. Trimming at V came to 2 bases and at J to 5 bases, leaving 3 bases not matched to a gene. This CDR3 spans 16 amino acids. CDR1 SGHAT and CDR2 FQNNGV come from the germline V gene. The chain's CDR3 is CASSLNGLAGDNEQFF. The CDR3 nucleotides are TGTGCCAGCAGCTTAAACGGACTAGCGGGGGACAATGAGCAGTTCTTC.

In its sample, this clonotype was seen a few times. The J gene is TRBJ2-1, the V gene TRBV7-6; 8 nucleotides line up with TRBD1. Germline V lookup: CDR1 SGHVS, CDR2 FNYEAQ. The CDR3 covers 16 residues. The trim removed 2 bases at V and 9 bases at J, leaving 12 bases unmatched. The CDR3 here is CASSLSPGQGQGEQFF. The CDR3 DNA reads TGTGCCAGCAGCTTATCTCCTGGACAGGGCCAGGGTGAGCAGTTCTTC.

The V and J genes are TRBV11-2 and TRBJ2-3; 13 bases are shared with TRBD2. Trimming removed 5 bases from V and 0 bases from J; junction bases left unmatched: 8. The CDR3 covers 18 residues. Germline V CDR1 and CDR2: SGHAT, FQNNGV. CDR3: CASSPRLAGGLSTDTQYF. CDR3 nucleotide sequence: TGTGCCAGCAGCCCCCGACTAGCGGGAGGTTTAAGCACAGATACGCAGTATTTT.

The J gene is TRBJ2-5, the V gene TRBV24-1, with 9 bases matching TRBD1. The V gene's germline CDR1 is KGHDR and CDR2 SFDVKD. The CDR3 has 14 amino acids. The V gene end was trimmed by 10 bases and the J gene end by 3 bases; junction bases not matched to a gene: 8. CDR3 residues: CATAPGQGKETQYF. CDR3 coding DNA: TGTGCCACAGCGCCGGGACAGGGAAAAGAGACCCAGTACTTC.

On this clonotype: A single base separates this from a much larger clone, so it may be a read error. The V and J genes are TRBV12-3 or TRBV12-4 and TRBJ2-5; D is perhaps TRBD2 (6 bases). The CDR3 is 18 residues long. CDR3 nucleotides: TGTGCCTGCAGCGCCGCGGGGTGGAATAACGGTTTGAATGGGGCCCAGTACTTC. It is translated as CACSAAGWNNGLNGAQYF.

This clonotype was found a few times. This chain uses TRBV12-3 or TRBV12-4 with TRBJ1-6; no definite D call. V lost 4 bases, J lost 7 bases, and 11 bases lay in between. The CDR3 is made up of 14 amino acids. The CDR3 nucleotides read TGTGCCAGCAGTTCTCCGCGGGGAAATTCACCCCTCCACTTT. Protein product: CASSSPRGNSPLHF.

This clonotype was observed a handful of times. The CDR3 sequence: CASSEQGRMNTEAFF. For the CDR3, the DNA is TGTGCCAGCAGTGAACAGGGTCGGATGAACACTGAAGCTTTCTTT. The J gene is TRBJ1-1, the V gene TRBV2, with a possible D match to TRBD1 (5 bases). V was clipped by 2 bases and J by 0 bases, with 10 bases between them. This CDR3 contains 15 residues. Per germline, CDR1 SNHLY and CDR2 FYNNEI.

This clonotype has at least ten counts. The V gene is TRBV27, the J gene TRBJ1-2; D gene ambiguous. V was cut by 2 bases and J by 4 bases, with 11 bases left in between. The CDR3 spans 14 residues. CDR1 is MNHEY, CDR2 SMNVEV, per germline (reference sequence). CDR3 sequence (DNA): TGTGCCAGCAGTTTAAAACCATGGGGCTATGGCTACACCTTC. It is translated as CASSLKPWGYGYTF.

The CDR3 DNA reads as TGTGCCAGCAGCAAGGGACTAGCGGAGCAAGAGACCCAGTACTTC. Translation gives CASSKGLAEQETQYF. The V call is TRBV7-2, the J call TRBJ2-5, with TRBD2 matching 11 bases. V lost 5 bases and J lost 2; bases outside the gene matches: 4. This CDR3 spans 15 amino acids. Germline CDR1 reads SGHTA; CDR2 reads FQGNSA.

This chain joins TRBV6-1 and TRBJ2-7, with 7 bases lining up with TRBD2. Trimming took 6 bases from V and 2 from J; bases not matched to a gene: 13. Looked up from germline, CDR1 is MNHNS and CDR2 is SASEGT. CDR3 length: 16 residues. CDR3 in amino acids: CASSSLAGGLTYEQYF. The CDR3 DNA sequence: TGTGCCAGCAGCAGCTTAGCGGGCGGCTTAACCTACGAGCAGTACTTC.

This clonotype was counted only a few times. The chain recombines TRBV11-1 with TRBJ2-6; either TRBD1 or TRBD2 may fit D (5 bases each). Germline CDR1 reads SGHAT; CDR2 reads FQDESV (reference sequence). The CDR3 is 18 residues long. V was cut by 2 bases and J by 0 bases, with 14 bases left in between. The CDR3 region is CASSLMAGSVSGANVLTF. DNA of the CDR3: TGTGCCAGCAGCTTAATGGCAGGGAGTGTCTCTGGGGCCAACGTCCTGACTTTC.

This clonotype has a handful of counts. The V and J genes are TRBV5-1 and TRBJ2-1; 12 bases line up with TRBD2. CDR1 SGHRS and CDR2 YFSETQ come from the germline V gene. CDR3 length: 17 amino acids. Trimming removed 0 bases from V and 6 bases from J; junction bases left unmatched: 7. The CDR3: CASSLGGLAGPGNEQFF. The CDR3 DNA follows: TGCGCCAGCAGCTTGGGTGGACTAGCGGGACCCGGCAATGAGCAGTTCTTC.

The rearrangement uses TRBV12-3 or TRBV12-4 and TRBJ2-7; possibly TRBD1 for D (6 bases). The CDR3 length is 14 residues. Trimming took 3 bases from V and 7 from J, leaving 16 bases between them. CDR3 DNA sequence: TGTGCCAGCAGTTTTCGAGGGGGTCCGGGGGAGCAGTACTTC. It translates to CASSFRGGPGEQYF.

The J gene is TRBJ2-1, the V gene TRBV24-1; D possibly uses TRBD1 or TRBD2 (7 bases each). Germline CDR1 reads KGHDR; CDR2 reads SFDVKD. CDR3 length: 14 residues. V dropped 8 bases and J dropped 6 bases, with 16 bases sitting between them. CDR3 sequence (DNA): TGTGCCACCACCGGGTCAGGGGGGGCCAATGAGCAGTTCTTC. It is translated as CATTGSGGANEQFF.

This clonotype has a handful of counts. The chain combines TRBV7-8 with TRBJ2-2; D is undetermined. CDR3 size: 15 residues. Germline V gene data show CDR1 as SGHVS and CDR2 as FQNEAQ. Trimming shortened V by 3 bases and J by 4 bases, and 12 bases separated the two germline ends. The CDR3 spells CASSLTHTSTGELFF. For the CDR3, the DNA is TGTGCCAGCAGCTTGACACACACGAGCACCGGGGAGCTGTTTTTT.

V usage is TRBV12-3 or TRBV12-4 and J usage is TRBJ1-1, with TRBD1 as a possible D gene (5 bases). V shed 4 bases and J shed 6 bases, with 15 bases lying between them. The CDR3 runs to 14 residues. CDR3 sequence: CASSSAQTDAEAFF. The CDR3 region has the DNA TGTGCCAGCAGTTCCGCCCAGACAGACGCTGAAGCTTTCTTT.

CDR3: CASTLRLAGGEQFF. In nucleotides, the CDR3 is TGTGCCAGCACCCTAAGACTAGCGGGGGGCGAGCAGTTCTTC. The rearrangement links TRBV6-1 to TRBJ2-1; 13 nucleotides match TRBD2. Trimming took 7 bases from V and 10 from J; bases not matched to a gene: 7. The CDR3 length is 14 residues. In germline, CDR1 is MNHNS, CDR2 SASEGT.

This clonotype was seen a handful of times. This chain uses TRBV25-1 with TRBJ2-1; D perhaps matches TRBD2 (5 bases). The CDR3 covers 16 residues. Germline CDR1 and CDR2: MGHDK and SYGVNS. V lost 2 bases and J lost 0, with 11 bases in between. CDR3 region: CASSEGPGSSYNEQFF. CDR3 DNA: TGTGCCAGCAGTGAAGGCCCGGGGAGCTCCTACAATGAGCAGTTCTTC. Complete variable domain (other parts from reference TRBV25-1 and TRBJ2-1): EADIYQTPRYLVIGTGKKITLECSQTMGHDKMYWYQQDPGMELHLIHYSYGVNSTEKGDLSSESTVSRIRTEHFPLTLESARPSHTSQYLCASSEGPGSSYNEQFFGPGTRLTVL.

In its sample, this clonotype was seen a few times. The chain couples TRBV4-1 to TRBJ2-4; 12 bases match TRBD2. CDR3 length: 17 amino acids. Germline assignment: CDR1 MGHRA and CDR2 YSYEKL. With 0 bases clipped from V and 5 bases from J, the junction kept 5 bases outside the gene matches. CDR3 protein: CASSQEASGGAENIQYF. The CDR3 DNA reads TGCGCCAGCAGCCAAGAAGCTAGCGGGGGGGCCGAAAACATTCAGTACTTC.

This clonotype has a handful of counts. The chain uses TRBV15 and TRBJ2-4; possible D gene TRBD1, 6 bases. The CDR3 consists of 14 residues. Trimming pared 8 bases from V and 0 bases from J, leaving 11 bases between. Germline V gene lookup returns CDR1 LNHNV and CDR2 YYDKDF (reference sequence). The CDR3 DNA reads TGTGCCACCGGGGGCACACTAGCCAAAAACATTCAGTACTTC. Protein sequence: CATGGTLAKNIQYF.

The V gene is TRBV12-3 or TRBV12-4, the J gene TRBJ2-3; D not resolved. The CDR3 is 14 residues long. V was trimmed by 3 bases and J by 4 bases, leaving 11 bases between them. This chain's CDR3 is CASSLLQSPDTQYF. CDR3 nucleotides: TGTGCCAGCAGTTTGTTACAGTCCCCAGATACGCAGTATTTT.

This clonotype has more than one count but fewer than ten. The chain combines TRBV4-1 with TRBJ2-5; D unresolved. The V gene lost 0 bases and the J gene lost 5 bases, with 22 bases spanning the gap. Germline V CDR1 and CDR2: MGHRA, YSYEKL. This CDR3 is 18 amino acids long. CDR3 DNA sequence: TGCGCCAGCAGCCAAGACCCCGCGAGCCCAGCCCTGGTGGAGACCCAGTACTTC. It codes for CASSQDPASPALVETQYF.